Each of the 22 T cell receptor beta chains below was sequenced from the same sample in a study of blood T cell repertoires in COVID-19. Profiling relied on immunoSEQ multiplex PCR, and the TCRdb table lists in-frame clones only, not all of them. The sample records some 100,000 clones, 70% to 80% being singletons. Sequencing input: peripheral blood. These receptors were obtained from a man aged 65 to 79 with acute or convalescent COVID-19.

This chain links TRBV19 with TRBJ1-6; D is possibly TRBD1 (6 bases). Germline assignment: CDR1 LNHDA and CDR2 SQIVND (reference sequence). Trimming took 5 bases from V and 7 from J, leaving 15 bases between them. CDR3 length equals 15 residues. CDR3 bases: TGTGCCAGTAGTCCCCGAGACAGGTTGAATTCACCCCTCCACTTT. Its translation: CASSPRDRLNSPLHF. Full variable domain (rest looked up from reference TRBV19 and TRBJ1-6): DGGITQSPKYLFRKEGQNVTLSCEQNLNHDAMYWYRQDPGQGLRLIYYSQIVNDFQKGDIAEGYSVSREKKESFPLTVTSAQKNPTAFYLCASSPRDRLNSPLHFGNGTRLTVT.

The chain employs TRBV10-2 and TRBJ1-5; D not resolved. Germline V CDR1 and CDR2: WSHSY, SAAADI. V was shortened by 0 bases and J by 4 bases, with 13 bases between the two germline ends. This CDR3 has 16 residues. DNA for the CDR3: TGCGCCAGCAGTGAGTCGATGAGGGCTATTAATCAGCCCCAGCATTTT. Its translation is CASSESMRAINQPQHF.

CDR3 DNA sequence: TGTGCCAGCCTGGGACAGGGGATCTGGGAGCAGTACTTC. Encoded protein: CASLGQGIWEQYF. This chain links TRBV28 with TRBJ2-7, with TRBD1 matching 10 bases. Germline V gives CDR1 MDHEN, CDR2 SYDVKM. CDR3 length equals 13 residues. Trimming removed 8 bases from V and 7 bases from J; junction bases left unmatched: 8.

This rearrangement joins TRBV5-1 to TRBJ2-1; D perhaps matches TRBD2 (6 bases). V lost 2 bases to trimming and J lost 0 bases, with 9 bases between them. In germline, CDR1 is SGHRS, CDR2 YFSETQ. This CDR3 is built from 15 residues. CDR3 protein: CASSLSGDSYNEQFF. The CDR3 DNA reads as TGCGCCAGCAGCTTATCGGGGGACTCCTACAATGAGCAGTTCTTC.

The genes are TRBV4-2 and TRBJ1-5, with TRBD1 as a possible D gene (5 bases). Germline V gene sequence: CDR1 LGHNA, CDR2 YNFKEQ. This CDR3 contains 15 residues. Trimming took off 1 base at V and 0 bases at J, with 7 bases between the two ends. CDR3 sequence (DNA): TGTGCCAGCAGCCAAGGTGGACATAGCAATCAGCCCCAGCATTTT. Its translation: CASSQGGHSNQPQHF.

This chain joins TRBV5-1 and TRBJ1-1; D remains unclear. The V and J ends lost 0 bases and 6 bases respectively, with 12 bases between them. Germline V gene lookup returns CDR1 SGHRS and CDR2 YFSETQ. The CDR3 is 14 residues long. The CDR3 sequence is CASSLDGEVAEAFF. CDR3 in DNA: TGCGCCAGCAGCTTGGACGGGGAAGTCGCTGAAGCTTTCTTT.

This clone was recorded only once. V gene TRBV2 combines with J gene TRBJ1-4; 9 positions agree with TRBD1. This CDR3 spans 15 amino acids. The germline V gene encodes CDR1 SNHLY and CDR2 FYNNEI. V was pared by 5 bases and J by 8 bases, with 9 bases of the junction left unmatched. Here the CDR3 DNA reads TGTGCCAGCAGTTCTCCGGGACAGGGTGTAGAAAAACTGTTTTTT. Translated, it gives CASSSPGQGVEKLFF.

V usage is TRBV4-1 and J usage is TRBJ2-1; TRBD2 matches 7 bases. The V gene end was trimmed by 4 bases and the J gene end by 8 bases; junction bases not matched to a gene: 14. The CDR3 spans 16 residues. Germline V lookup: CDR1 MGHRA, CDR2 YSYEKL. Here the CDR3 reads CASSPRGGRGLDEQFF. CDR3 DNA: TGCGCCAGCAGCCCAAGAGGAGGGAGGGGCTTAGATGAGCAGTTCTTC.

The gene calls are TRBV7-9 and TRBJ1-4; D is undetermined. The germline V gene encodes CDR1 SEHNR and CDR2 FQNEAQ (reference sequence). V was trimmed by 4 bases and J by 6 bases, leaving 18 bases between them. The length of the CDR3 is 16 residues. The CDR3 DNA follows: TGTGCCAGCAGCTCACGGACGGGCGGGCGTTATGAAAAACTGTTTTTT. It translates to CASSSRTGGRYEKLFF.

This chain links TRBV5-4 with TRBJ2-7; tentatively, D is TRBD2 (5 bases). The germline CDR1 and CDR2 sequences are SGHNT and YYREEE (reference sequence). The length of the CDR3 is 16 residues. The germline V and J ends were trimmed by 4 bases and 2 bases, with 19 bases remaining between them. The CDR3 DNA is TGTGCCAGCAGCCATCGGACGTCGGGGTTGACCTACGAGCAGTACTTC. Protein product: CASSHRTSGLTYEQYF. Drawing the rest from reference TRBV5-4 and TRBJ2-7, the complete variable domain is ETGVTQSPTHLIKTRGQQVTLRCSSQSGHNTVSWYQQALGQGPQFIFQYYREEENGRGNFPPRFSGLQFPNYSSELNVNALELDDSALYLCASSHRTSGLTYEQYFGPGTRLTVT.

CDR3 sequence (DNA): TGCAGCGCCACCGGGACAGGGCTAGCTTTCTTT. Translation gives CSATGTGLAFF. This chain joins TRBV29-1 and TRBJ1-1; 9 bases agree with TRBD1. CDR3 length: 11 residues. V lost 7 bases and J lost 10; bases outside the gene matches: 7. CDR1 is SQVTM and CDR2 is ANQGSEA in the germline V gene. The entire variable domain, with the rest obtained from reference TRBV29-1 and TRBJ1-1, is as follows: SAVISQKPSRDICQRGTSLTIQCQVDSQVTMMFWYRQQPGQSLTLIATANQGSEATYESGFVIDKFPISRPNLTFSTLTVSNMSPEDSSIYLCSATGTGLAFFGQGTRLTVV.

The CDR3 DNA reads TGTGCCAGCTCTAATACCCTTCAGGGTCGGGCTGAAGCTTTCTTT. As protein: CASSNTLQGRAEAFF. This chain connects TRBV18 to TRBJ1-1, with D perhaps matching TRBD1 (5 bases). The CDR3 length is 15 residues. Germline CDR1 and CDR2: KGHSH and LQKENI. The V end was cut by 6 bases, the J end by 6 bases, with 20 bases between.

The chain links TRBV10-3 to TRBJ2-2; TRBD2 agrees at 13 bases. V gave up 6 bases and J gave up 0 bases; unmatched junction bases: 4. The CDR3 loop spans 17 amino acids. Germline V lookup: CDR1 ENHRY, CDR2 SYGVKD. DNA of the CDR3: TGTGCCATCAGAAAGACTAGCGGGGGGTCGAACACCGGGGAGCTGTTTTTT. It is translated as CAIRKTSGGSNTGELFF.

This chain uses TRBV28 with TRBJ2-1; 10 nucleotides match TRBD2. This CDR3 is built from 15 residues. Germline V gene lookup returns CDR1 MDHEN and CDR2 SYDVKM. Losses at the gene ends were 7 bases for V and 3 bases for J; bases not matched to a gene: 6. The CDR3 DNA follows: TGTGCCAGCACCTGGGGGACTAGCGTCTACAATGAGCAGTTCTTC. Amino acid sequence: CASTWGTSVYNEQFF.

The sample holds one count of this clone. This chain uses TRBV24-1 with TRBJ2-1, with 9 positions matching TRBD1. The CDR3 consists of 16 residues. V trimming: 5 bases; J trimming: 3 bases; junction bases outside the gene matches: 7. Germline V CDR1 and CDR2: KGHDR, SFDVKD. The CDR3 is CATSGDPGQGYNEQFF. In DNA, the CDR3 is TGTGCCACCAGTGGCGACCCGGGACAGGGCTACAATGAGCAGTTCTTC.

J is TRBJ1-5 and V is TRBV7-9; D gene unclear. Germline V gene data show CDR1 as SEHNR and CDR2 as FQNEAQ (reference sequence). Trimming took 2 bases from V and 3 from J, leaving 5 bases between them. The length of the CDR3 is 13 residues. In DNA form, the CDR3 reads TGTGCCAGCAGCTTATCACACAATCAGCCCCAGCATTTT. It encodes CASSLSHNQPQHF.

The chain links TRBV7-2 to TRBJ2-2, with D possibly being TRBD1 (6 bases). The CDR3 covers 15 residues. Germline V gives CDR1 SGHTA, CDR2 FQGNSA. Trimming stripped 4 bases from V and 0 bases from J, with 9 bases between. This CDR3 is CASSSGHANTGELFF. CDR3 nucleotides: TGTGCCAGCAGCTCGGGACACGCGAACACCGGGGAGCTGTTTTTT.

The chain has TRBV28 and TRBJ2-3; 7 nucleotides align to TRBD1. CDR1 and CDR2 from the germline V gene are MDHEN and SYDVKM. CDR3 length: 15 residues. V lost 6 bases to trimming and J lost 0 bases; unmatched junction nucleotides: 6. CDR3 nucleotide sequence: TGTGCCAGCAGCAACGACAGGGCGAGCACAGATACGCAGTATTTT. This sequence encodes CASSNDRASTDTQYF.

This clone has just one count. The rearrangement joins TRBV5-1 to TRBJ2-5; TRBD2 is a possible D gene (6 bases). V was trimmed by 3 bases and J by 5 bases, leaving 14 bases between them. There are 14 residues in the CDR3. Germline CDR1 SGHRS, CDR2 YFSETQ. CDR3 sequence: CASSSSGTPETQYF. In DNA, the CDR3 is TGCGCCAGCAGCTCATCCGGGACTCCGGAGACCCAGTACTTC.

The V gene is TRBV29-1, the J gene TRBJ2-1; 16 positions match TRBD2. V lost 3 bases to trimming and J lost 7 bases; unmatched junction nucleotides: 6. Germline V gene sequence: CDR1 SQVTM, CDR2 ANQGSEA. This CDR3 has 16 amino acids. The CDR3 reads CSVEGTSGRAVNEQFF. DNA for the CDR3: TGCAGCGTTGAGGGGACTAGCGGGAGGGCCGTTAATGAGCAGTTCTTC.

The chain couples TRBV28 to TRBJ1-4, with unresolved D. CDR1 is MDHEN, CDR2 SYDVKM, per germline. V was pared by 6 bases and J by 5 bases, with 10 bases between. The CDR3 spans 13 residues. The CDR3 here is CASRFLRNEKLFF. In nucleotides, the CDR3 is TGTGCCAGCAGGTTCTTACGGAATGAAAAACTGTTTTTT.

In its sample, this clone was seen a few times. V is TRBV7-3 and J is TRBJ1-6; 7 nucleotides match TRBD1. J was trimmed by 6 bases and V by 2 bases; bases with no gene match: 4. Germline CDR1 reads SGHTA; CDR2 reads FQGTGA. This CDR3 spans 15 amino acids. CDR3 in amino acids: CASSLGTVANSPLHF. Here the CDR3 DNA reads TGTGCCAGCAGCTTAGGGACAGTGGCTAATTCACCCCTCCACTTT.